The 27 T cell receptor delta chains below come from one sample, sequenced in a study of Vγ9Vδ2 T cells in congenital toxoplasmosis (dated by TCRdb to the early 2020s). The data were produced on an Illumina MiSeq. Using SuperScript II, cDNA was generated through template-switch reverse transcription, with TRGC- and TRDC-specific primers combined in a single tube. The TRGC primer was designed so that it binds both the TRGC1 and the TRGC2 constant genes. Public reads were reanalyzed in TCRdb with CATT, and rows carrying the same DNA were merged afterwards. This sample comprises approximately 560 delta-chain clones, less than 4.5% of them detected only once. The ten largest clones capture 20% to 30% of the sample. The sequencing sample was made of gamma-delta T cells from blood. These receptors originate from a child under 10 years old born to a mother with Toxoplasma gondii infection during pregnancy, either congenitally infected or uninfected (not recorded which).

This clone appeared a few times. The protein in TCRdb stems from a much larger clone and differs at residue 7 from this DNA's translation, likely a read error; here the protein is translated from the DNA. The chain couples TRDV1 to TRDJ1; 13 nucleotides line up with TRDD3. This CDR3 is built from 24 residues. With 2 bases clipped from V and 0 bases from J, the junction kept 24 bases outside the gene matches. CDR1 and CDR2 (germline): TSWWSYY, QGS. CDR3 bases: TGTGCTCTTGGGGAATTCTTGGCTTCCAACAAATACTGGGGGATACGACAGTACACCGATAAACTCATCTTT. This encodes CALGEFLASNKYWGIRQYTDKLIF.

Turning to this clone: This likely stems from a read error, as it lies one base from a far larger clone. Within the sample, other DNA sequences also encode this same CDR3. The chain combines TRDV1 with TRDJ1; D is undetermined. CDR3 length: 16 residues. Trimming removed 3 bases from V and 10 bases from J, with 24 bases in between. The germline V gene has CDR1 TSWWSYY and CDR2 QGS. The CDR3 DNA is TGTGCTCTTGGGGACTCCCCAAATTATTCGGATTTAGTACTCATCTTT. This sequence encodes CALGDSPNYSDLVLIF.

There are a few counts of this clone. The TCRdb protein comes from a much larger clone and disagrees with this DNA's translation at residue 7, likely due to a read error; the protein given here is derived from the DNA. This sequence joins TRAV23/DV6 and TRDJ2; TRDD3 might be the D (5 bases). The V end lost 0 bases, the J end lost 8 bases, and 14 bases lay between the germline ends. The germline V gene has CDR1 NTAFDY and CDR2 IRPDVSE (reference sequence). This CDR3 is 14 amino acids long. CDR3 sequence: CAASIGVARAQLFF. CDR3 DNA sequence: TGTGCAGCAAGCATTGGGGTTGCCAGGGCACAACTCTTCTTT. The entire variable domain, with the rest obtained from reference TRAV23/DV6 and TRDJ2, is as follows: QQQVKQSPQSLIVQKGGISIINCAYENTAFDYFPWYQQFPGKGPALLIAIRPDVSEKKEGRFTISFNKSAKQFSLHIMDSQPGDSATYFCAASIGVARAQLFFGKGTQLIVEP.

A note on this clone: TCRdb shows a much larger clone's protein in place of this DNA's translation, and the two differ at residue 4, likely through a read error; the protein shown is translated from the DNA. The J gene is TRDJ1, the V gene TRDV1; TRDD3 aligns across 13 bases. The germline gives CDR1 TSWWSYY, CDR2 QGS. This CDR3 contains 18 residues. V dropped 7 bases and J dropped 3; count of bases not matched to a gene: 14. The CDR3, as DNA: TGTGCTCTTGAGGGTCAAACTGGGGGATACGGGGGGTCCGATAAACTCATCTTT. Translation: CALEGQTGGYGGSDKLIF.

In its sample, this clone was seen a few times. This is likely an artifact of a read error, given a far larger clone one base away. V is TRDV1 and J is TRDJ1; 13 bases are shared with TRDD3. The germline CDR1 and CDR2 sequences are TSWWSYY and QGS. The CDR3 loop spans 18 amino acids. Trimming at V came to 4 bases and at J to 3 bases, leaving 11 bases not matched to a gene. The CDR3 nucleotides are TGTGCTCTTGGGGGTCAAACTGGGGGATACGGGTGGTCCGATAAACTCATCTTT. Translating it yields CALGGQTGGYGWSDKLIF.

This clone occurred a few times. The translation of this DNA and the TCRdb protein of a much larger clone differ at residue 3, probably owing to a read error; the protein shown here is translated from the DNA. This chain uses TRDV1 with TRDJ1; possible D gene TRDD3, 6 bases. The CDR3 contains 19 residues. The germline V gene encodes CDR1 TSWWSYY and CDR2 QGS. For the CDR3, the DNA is TGTGCTCCTGGGGAAGGCAGAGCCTTTCTGGTGACGTACACCGATAAACTCATCTTT. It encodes CAPGEGRAFLVTYTDKLIF.

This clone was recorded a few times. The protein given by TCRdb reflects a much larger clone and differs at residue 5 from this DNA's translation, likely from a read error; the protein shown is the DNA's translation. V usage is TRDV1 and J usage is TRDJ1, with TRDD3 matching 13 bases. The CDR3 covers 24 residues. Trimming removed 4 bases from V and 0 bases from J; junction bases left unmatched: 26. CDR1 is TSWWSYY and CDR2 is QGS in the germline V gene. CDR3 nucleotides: TGTGCTCTTGGGGTATTCTCGGCTTCCAACAAATACTGGGGGATACGACAGTACACCGATAAACTCATCTTT. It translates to CALGVFSASNKYWGIRQYTDKLIF.

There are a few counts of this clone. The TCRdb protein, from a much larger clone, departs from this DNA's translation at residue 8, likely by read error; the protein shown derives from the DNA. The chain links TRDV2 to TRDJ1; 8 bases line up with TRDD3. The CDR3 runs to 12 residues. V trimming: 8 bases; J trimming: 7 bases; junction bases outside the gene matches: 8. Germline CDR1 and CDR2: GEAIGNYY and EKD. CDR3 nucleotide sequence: TGTGCCTCCCGGGGGATAAATGTTAAACTCATCTTT. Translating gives CASRGINVKLIF.

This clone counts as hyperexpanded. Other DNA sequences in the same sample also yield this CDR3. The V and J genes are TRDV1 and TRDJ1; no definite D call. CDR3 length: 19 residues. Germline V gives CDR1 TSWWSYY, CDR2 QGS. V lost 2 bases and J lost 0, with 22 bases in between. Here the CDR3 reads CALGEGRAFLVTYTDKLIF. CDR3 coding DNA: TGTGCTCTTGGGGAAGGCAGAGCCTTTCTGGTGACGTACACCGATAAACTCATCTTT.

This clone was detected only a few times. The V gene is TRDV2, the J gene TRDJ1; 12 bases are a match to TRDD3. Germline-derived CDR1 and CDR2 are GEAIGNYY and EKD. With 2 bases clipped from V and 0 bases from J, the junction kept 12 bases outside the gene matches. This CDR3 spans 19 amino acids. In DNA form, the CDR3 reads TGTGCCTGTGACATACTGGGGGATACCCCTTTTAGGTACACCGATAAACTCATCTTT. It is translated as CACDILGDTPFRYTDKLIF.

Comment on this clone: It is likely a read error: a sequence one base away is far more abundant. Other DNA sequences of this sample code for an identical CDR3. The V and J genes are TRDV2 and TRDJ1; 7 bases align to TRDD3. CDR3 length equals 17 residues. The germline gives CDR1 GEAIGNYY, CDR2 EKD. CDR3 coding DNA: TGTGCCTGTGACACCCTGGGGGTCCCGCGAAGGGCCGATAAACTTATCTTT. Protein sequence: CACDTLGVPRRADKLIF.

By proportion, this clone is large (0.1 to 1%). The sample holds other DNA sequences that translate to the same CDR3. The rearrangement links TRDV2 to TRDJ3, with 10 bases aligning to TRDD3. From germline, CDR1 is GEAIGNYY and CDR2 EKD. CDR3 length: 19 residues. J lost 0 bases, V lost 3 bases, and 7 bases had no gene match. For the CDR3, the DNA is TGTGCCTGTGACCCCTTACTGGGGGATGTCTCCTGGGACACCCGACAGATGTTTTTC. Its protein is CACDPLLGDVSWDTRQMFF.

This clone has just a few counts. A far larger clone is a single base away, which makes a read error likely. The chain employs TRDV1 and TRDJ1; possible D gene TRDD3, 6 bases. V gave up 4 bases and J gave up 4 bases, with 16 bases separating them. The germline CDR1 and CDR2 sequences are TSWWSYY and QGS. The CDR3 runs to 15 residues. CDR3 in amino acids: CALGGFLGFNDKLIF. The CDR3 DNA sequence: TGTGCTCTTGGGGGATTTCTGGGGTTTAACGATAAACTCATCTTT.

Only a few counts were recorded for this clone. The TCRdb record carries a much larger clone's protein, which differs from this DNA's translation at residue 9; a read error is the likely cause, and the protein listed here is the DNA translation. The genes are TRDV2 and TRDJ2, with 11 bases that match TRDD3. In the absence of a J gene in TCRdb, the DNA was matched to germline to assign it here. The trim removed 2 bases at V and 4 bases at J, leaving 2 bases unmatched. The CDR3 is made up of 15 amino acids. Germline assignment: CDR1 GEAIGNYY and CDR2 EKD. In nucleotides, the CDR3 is TGTGCCTGTGACATACTGGGGGATAAGACAGCACAACTCTTCTTT. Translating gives CACDILGDKTAQLFF.

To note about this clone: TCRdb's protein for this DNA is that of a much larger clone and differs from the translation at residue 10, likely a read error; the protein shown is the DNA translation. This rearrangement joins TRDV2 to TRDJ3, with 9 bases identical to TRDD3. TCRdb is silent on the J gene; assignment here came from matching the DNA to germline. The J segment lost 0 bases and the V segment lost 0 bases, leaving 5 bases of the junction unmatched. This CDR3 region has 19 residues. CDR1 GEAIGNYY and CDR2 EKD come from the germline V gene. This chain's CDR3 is CACDTVLGDCSWDTRQMFF. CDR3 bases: TGTGCCTGTGACACCGTACTGGGGGACTGCTCCTGGGACACCCGACAGATGTTTTTC.

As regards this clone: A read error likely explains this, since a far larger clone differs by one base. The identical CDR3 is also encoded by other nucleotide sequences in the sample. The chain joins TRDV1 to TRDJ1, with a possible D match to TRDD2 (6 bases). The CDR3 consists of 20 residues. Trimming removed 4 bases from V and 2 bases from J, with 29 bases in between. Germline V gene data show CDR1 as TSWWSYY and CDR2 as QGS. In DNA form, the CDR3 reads TGTGCTCTTGGGGTAGGAAGTATCCTACAGGGGTACTGCATTACCGATAAACTCATCTTT. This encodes CALGVGSILQGYCITDKLIF.

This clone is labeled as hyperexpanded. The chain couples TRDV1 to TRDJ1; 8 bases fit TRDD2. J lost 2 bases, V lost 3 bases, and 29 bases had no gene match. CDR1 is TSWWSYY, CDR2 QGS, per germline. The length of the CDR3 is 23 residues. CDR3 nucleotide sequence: TGTGCTCTTGGGGATGGACCCTGGGCCTTCCTAACCTGGGGATCTCGTGGTACCGATAAACTCATCTTT. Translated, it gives CALGDGPWAFLTWGSRGTDKLIF.

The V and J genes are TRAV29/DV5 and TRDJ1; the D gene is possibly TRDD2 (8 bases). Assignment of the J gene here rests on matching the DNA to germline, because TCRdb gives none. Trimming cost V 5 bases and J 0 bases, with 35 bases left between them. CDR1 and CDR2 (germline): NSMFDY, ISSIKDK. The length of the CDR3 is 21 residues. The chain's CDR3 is CAASRPSYSGISIPYTDKLIF. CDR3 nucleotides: TGTGCAGCTAGTCGTCCTTCCTATTCGGGGATAAGCATCCCGTACACCGATAAACTCATCTTT.

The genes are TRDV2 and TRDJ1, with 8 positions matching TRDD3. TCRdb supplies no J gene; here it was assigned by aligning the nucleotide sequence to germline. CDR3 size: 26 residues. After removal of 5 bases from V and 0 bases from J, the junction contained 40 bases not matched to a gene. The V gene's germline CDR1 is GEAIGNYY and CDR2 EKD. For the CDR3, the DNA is TGTGCCTGTGTTCCCCTTGGGGGGAGCTCCTGGGACACCCTCCCGAATGGGGGATCCGACACCGATAAACTCATCTTT. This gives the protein CACVPLGGSSWDTLPNGGSDTDKLIF.

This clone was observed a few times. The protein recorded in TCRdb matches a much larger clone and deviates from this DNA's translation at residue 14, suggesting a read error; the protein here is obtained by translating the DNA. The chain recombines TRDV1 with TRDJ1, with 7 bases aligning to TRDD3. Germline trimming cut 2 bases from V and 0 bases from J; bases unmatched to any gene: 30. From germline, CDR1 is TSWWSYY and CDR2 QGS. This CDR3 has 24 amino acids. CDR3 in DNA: TGTGCTCTTGGGGAATTCTCGGCTTCCAACAAATACTGGTGGATACGACAGTACACCGATAAACTCATCTTT. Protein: CALGEFSASNKYWWIRQYTDKLIF.

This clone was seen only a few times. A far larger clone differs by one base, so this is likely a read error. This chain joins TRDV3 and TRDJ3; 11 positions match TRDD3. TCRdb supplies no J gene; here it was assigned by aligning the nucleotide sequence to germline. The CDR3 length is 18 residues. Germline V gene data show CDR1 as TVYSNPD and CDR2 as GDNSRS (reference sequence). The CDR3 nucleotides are TGTGCCTTTAAGTTGGCTGGGGGATACTCCTGGGACACCCGCCAGATGTTTTTC. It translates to CAFKLAGGYSWDTRQMFF. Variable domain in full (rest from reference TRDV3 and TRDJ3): CDKVTQSSPDQTVASGSEVVLLCTYDTVYSNPDLFWYRIRPDYSFQFVFYGDNSRSEGADFTQGRFSVKHILTQKAFHLVISPVRTEDSATYYCAFKLAGGYSWDTRQMFFGTGIKLFVEP.

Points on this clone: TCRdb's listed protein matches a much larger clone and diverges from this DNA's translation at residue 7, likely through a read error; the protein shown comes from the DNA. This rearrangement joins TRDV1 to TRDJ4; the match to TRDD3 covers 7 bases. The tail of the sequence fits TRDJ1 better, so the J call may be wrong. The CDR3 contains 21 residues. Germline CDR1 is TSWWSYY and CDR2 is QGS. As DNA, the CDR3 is TGTGCTCTTGGGGAACTAAAGTCTTTCCTCCCCCCTGGGGGGTACACCGATAAACTCATCTTT. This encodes CALGELKSFLPPGGYTDKLIF.

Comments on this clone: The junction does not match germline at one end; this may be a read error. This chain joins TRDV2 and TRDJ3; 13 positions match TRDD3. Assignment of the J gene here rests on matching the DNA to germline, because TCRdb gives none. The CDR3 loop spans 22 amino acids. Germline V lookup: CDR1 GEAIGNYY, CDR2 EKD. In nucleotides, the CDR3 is TGTGCCTATGACACCATTGTACTGGGGGATACGCGGGCCTCCTGGGACACCCGACAGATGTTTTTC. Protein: CAYDTIVLGDTRASWDTRQMFF.

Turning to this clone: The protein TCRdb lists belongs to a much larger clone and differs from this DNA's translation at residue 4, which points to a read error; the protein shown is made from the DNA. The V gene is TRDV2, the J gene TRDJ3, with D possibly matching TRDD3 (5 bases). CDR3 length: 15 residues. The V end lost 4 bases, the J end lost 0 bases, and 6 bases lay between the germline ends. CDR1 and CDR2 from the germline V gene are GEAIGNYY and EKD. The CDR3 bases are TGTGCCTGTGAAACTGGCTCCTGGGACACCCGACAGATGTTTTTC. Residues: CACETGSWDTRQMFF.

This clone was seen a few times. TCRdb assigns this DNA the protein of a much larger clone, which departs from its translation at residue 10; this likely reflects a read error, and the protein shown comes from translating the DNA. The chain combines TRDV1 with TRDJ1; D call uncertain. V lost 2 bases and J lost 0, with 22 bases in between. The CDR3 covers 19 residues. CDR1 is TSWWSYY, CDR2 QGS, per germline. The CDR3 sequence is CALGEGRAFQVTYTDKLIF. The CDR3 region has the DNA TGTGCTCTTGGGGAAGGCAGAGCCTTTCAGGTGACGTACACCGATAAACTCATCTTT.

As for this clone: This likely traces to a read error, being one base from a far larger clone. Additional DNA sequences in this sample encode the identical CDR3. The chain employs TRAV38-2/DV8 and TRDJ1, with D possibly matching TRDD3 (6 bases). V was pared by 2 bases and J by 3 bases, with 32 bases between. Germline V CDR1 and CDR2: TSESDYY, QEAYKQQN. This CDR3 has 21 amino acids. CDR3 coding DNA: TGTGCTTATAGGAGTTCGGGTGACCTACCCTGGGGCATCAGAGGCCCCGATAAACTCATCTTT. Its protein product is CAYRSSGDLPWGIRGPDKLIF.

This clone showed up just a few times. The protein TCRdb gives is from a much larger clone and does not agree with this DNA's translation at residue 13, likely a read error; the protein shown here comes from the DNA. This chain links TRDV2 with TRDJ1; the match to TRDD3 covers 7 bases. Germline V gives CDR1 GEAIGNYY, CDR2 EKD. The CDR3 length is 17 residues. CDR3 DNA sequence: TGTGCCTGTGACACCCTGGGGGTCCCGCGAAGGGCCGAAAAACTCATCTTT. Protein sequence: CACDTLGVPRRAEKLIF.